A single T cell receptor (beta chain) is shown here with its context. This sample was taken from a study of blood T cell repertoires in COVID-19. The germline V and J ends were trimmed by 1 base and 8 bases, with 9 bases remaining between them. Germline CDR1 GTSNPN, CDR2 SVGIG (reference sequence). There are 13 residues in the CDR3. The data were produced by immunoSEQ multiplex PCR, yet TCRdb's version contains in-frame clones alone and is incomplete. The repertoire includes some 270,000 clones, 70% to 90% of them detected once, and 9.5% to 11% sits in the top ten. Sequenced sample: peripheral blood. The V gene is TRBV30, the J gene TRBJ1-6, with D perhaps TRBD1 (6 bases). This sequence originates from a woman in her seventies with acute or convalescent COVID-19. CDR3 sequence: CAWSDRVDSPLHF. The CDR3 nucleotides are TGTGCCTGGAGTGACAGGGTAGATTCACCCCTCCACTTT.